The following is a T cell receptor beta chain sequence with its context. Antigen: not known. The donors, all healthy, were Caucasians living in Russia, aged 6 to 90. The authors drew around 11 milliliters of peripheral blood from each donor. These data originate in a study of blood T cells in healthy people across ages. Study-wide results and limits: Changes seen in expanded clonotypes were possibly confounded by donor CMV status left unknown.

Combining a sample-barcoded 5' primer with a J-beta primer mix, a second PCR ran for about 7 to 11 cycles. In TCRdb, the 5' RACE reads were re-called with MiXCR into one record per CDR3 protein. The data show 790,000 or so distinct CDR3 sequences, about 42% seen once. Source material: blood. This sequence originates from an elderly man in good health.

The CDR3 DNA sequence: TGTGCCAGCGCTTCGGGGGGGGAGGGGGGATTGAGTACGCAGTATTTT. It translates to CASASGGEGGLSTQYF. The chain is built from TRBV28 and TRBJ2-3; 8 bases align to TRBD2. Germline V gene data show CDR1 as MDHEN and CDR2 as SYDVKM. V dropped 8 bases and J dropped 8; count of bases not matched to a gene: 18. The CDR3 contains 16 residues. Filled out from reference TRBV28 and TRBJ2-3, the complete variable domain reads DVKVTQSSRYLVKRTGEKVFLECVQDMDHENMFWYRQDPGLGLRLIYFSYDVKMKEKGDIPEGYSVSREKKERFSLILESASTNQTSMYLCASASGGEGGLSTQYFGPGTRLTVL.